A selection of T cell receptor beta chains follows, all from one sample in a study of T cells in Graves' hyperthyroidism and ophthalmopathy. In TCRdb, the multiplex PCR reads were re-called with MiXCR into one record per CDR3 protein. The sample has fewer than 850,000 distinct CDR3 sequences, 15% to 20% seen once. The source material was blood. These receptors were collected from a man between 45 and 60 years old with Graves' hyperthyroidism. Each CDR3 is given with its conserved first and last residue. The D gene is left open where the match is weak. Clone sizes are given selectively: once, few, many, or a class where the clone is expanded.

>NA|TRBV19|TRBJ2-7|NA
TGTGCCAGTACCATTGCCCGGGACGGAGCCTACGAGCAGTACTTC
CASTIARDGAYEQYF
>TRBD1|TRBV28|TRBJ2-1|many
TGTGCCAGCAGCACCGGGACAGAACTAAAGTTCTCCTACAATGAGCAGTTCTTC
CASSTGTELKFSYNEQFF
>NA|TRBV28|TRBJ2-7|many
TGTGCCAGCAGTTTCCGCCCCGACCCTTCCTACGAGCAGTACTTC
CASSFRPDPSYEQYF
>NA|TRBV20-1|TRBJ1-1|NA
TGCAGTTTCCTGGGCCCGATGAACACTGACGCTTTCTTT
CSFLGPMNTDAFF
>NA|TRBV2|TRBJ1-5|many
TGTGCCAGCAGGCCCGGGACAACCGACAATCAGCCCCAGCATTTT
CASRPGTTDNQPQHF
>NA|TRBV5-8|TRBJ1-6|many
TGTGCCAGCAGCATAACAGGGTATAATTCACCCCTCCACTTT
CASSITGYNSPLHF
>NA|TRBV29-1|TRBJ2-7|NA
TGCAGCGACGGGCCCTCCTACGAGCAGTACTTC
CSDGPSYEQYF
>TRBD2|TRBV28|TRBJ2-3|NA
TGTGCCAGCAGATTAGCGGGAGGGCCTAGGGCAGATACGCAGTATTTT
CASRLAGGPRADTQYF
>TRBD2|TRBV20-1|TRBJ2-1|few
TGCAGTGCCCGACCGGGACTAGCGGGATTCACGTCCTACAATGAGCAGTTCTTC
CSARPGLAGFTSYNEQFF
>TRBD1|TRBV6-1|TRBJ2-7|NA
TGTGCCAGCAGTGAATGGACAGGGGGTCCGTACGAGCAGTACTTC
CASSEWTGGPYEQYF
>TRBD1|TRBV6-5|TRBJ1-5|few
TGTGCCAGCAGTTACGGGACAGGGGTTGATCAGCCCCAGCATTTT
CASSYGTGVDQPQHF
>TRBD1|TRBV10-3|TRBJ2-1|many
TGTGCCATCAGCCCATCAGGGGGCGTCGGCAATGAGCAGTTCTTC
CAISPSGGVGNEQFF
>TRBD1|TRBV11-1|TRBJ2-5|many
TGTGCCAGCAGCCAAAGGGACAGACCGTACCAAGAGACCCAGTACTTC
CASSQRDRPYQETQYF
>NA|TRBV9|TRBJ2-6|few
TGTGCCAGCACCGGGGGGGGACAGGTTGCTGGGGCCAACGTCCTGACTTTC
CASTGGGQVAGANVLTF
>NA|TRBV20-1|TRBJ1-5|few
TGCAGTGCTTATGGGGGCCTCAATCAGCCCCAGCATTTT
CSAYGGLNQPQHF
>NA|TRBV7-2|TRBJ2-5|NA
TGTGCCAGCAGCGCCTTTGGAGAGACCCAGTACTTC
CASSAFGETQYF
>TRBD1|TRBV28|TRBJ2-3|many
TGTGCCAGCAGTTTATGGGACAGGGGAGTGGATACGCAGTATTTT
CASSLWDRGVDTQYF
>NA|TRBV15|TRBJ1-4|NA
TGTGCCACCAGCGAGAGGGGGATTGGTGATGAAAAACTGTTTTTT
CATSERGIGDEKLFF
>TRBD1|TRBV7-2|TRBJ1-2|many
TGTGCCAGCAGTTTGAACCCGGGACAGGGGTCTAGAGGCTACACCTTC
CASSLNPGQGSRGYTF
>TRBD1|TRBV18|TRBJ2-3|NA
TGTGCCAGCTCACCCCTACAGGGGCTCACAGATACGCAGTATTTT
CASSPLQGLTDTQYF
>NA|TRBV5-6|TRBJ1-1|NA
TGTGCCAGCAGCTTGGACGGGTTAGCTTTCTTT
CASSLDGLAFF
>NA|TRBV5-6|TRBJ1-6|NA
TGTGCCAGCAATCCGTGGGGGATTGATTCACCCCTCCACTTT
CASNPWGIDSPLHF
>TRBD1|TRBV20-1|TRBJ2-7|few
TGCAGTGCTCCCCGACAGGGCAGCGACGAGCAGTACTTC
CSAPRQGSDEQYF
>NA|TRBV6-1|TRBJ1-2|NA
TGTGCCAGCAGGATGGGAGCAAACTATGGCTACACCTTC
CASRMGANYGYTF
>TRBD1|TRBV3-1|TRBJ2-1|few
TGTGCCAGCAGCCAAGAATGGCCAGGGACAGGGTTTCATGAGCAGTTCTTC
CASSQEWPGTGFHEQFF
>TRBD2|TRBV11-3|TRBJ2-1|NA
TGTGCCAGCAGCCCCCCTGGGGGAGGCGGGAGATACAATGAGCAGTTCTTC
CASSPPGGGGRYNEQFF
>NA|TRBV27|TRBJ2-5|many
TGTGCCAGCAGACCACTCGGACAAGAGACCCAGTACTTC
CASRPLGQETQYF
>NA|TRBV28|TRBJ2-2|many
TGTGCCAGCAGTCCCTACCTGGCAGGGGACACCGGGGAGCTGTTTTTT
CASSPYLAGDTGELFF
>NA|TRBV6-5|TRBJ2-6|NA
TGTGCCAGCAAAGATTACTCGCTTTCTGGGACCAACGTCCTGACTTTC
CASKDYSLSGTNVLTF
>NA|TRBV15|TRBJ2-2|NA
TGTGCCACCAGTATGTCTTGGGAAGTTAACACCGGGGAGCTGTTTTTT
CATSMSWEVNTGELFF
>TRBD1|TRBV12-3/TRBV12-4|TRBJ1-5|NA
TGTGCCAGCAGTTTCGCGGGACAGGGGTCTCGTGGCAATCAGCCCCAGCATTTT
CASSFAGQGSRGNQPQHF
>NA|TRBV7-3|TRBJ2-1|many
TGTGCCAGCAGCCAGGGACTGGCGGGTGAGCAGTTCTTC
CASSQGLAGEQFF
>NA|TRBV2|TRBJ1-5|NA
TGTGCCAGCAGCCTAGGGGCCTTTAGGGAGCAGCCCCAGCATTTT
CASSLGAFREQPQHF
>NA|TRBV3-1|TRBJ2-2|once
TGTGCCAGCAGCCTACAAAGGTCCGGGGAGCTGTTTTTT
CASSLQRSGELFF
>NA|TRBV28|TRBJ2-7|many
TGTGCCAGCAGTTCTCCACAGACCTACGAGCAGTACTTC
CASSSPQTYEQYF
>NA|TRBV7-9|TRBJ2-7|few
TGTGCCAGCAGCTTCAATGAGGCCTACGAGCAGTACTTC
CASSFNEAYEQYF
>TRBD1|TRBV19|TRBJ1-5|NA
TGTGCCAGTGCCGGGACAGGGGGGAATCAGCCCCAGCATTTT
CASAGTGGNQPQHF
>NA|TRBV12-3/TRBV12-4|TRBJ1-1|few
TGTGCCAGCAGTTTGTATAGTGGTGGCCAACCTAACACTGAAGCTTTCTTT
CASSLYSGGQPNTEAFF
>NA|TRBV11-3|TRBJ2-1|many
TGTGCCAGCGGCTTAGATCTAATGTATCGGGGATGCTCCTACAATGAGCAGTTCTTC
CASGLDLMYRGCSYNEQFF
>TRBD1|TRBV6-1|TRBJ1-1|NA
TGTGCCAGCATCGACTGGACAGGGGGTCGCACTGAAGCTTTCTTT
CASIDWTGGRTEAFF
>NA|TRBV27|TRBJ2-7|NA
TGTGCCAGCAGCTGGGCCTTGGGCTACGAGCAGTACTTC
CASSWALGYEQYF
>TRBD1|TRBV13|TRBJ2-3|many
TGTGCCAGCAGCCCTAACAGGGGGCGAGATACGCAGTATTTT
CASSPNRGRDTQYF
>TRBD1|TRBV7-2|TRBJ1-5|many
TGTGCCAGCAGCTTAAAAGGGACAGGGAGTACCAATCAGCCCCAGCATTTT
CASSLKGTGSTNQPQHF
>TRBD1|TRBV7-9|TRBJ1-2|few
TGTGCCAGCAGCTCCTACGACAGGGACTATGGCTACACCTTC
CASSSYDRDYGYTF
>NA|TRBV11-2|TRBJ2-1|NA
TGTGCCAGCAGCTTAGGGGTGGGGGCGAGAAACAATGAGCAGTTCTTC
CASSLGVGARNNEQFF